This T cell receptor (beta chain) was documented in a study of blood T cell repertoires in COVID-19. Study-wide context: COVID-19 samples, acute and convalescent, were from the United States, Italy and Spain.

Per germline, CDR1 SGHDN and CDR2 FVKESK. Trimming removed 4 bases at V and 2 bases at J, with 9 bases between. The CDR3 is 14 residues long. In the study's own analysis: The authors estimated nucleated cell counts from reference gene primer amplification. Using immunoSEQ multiplex PCR, the repertoire was profiled, and TCRdb retains in-frame clones only, with some absent. V, J and clone size reflect that table, while D and trimming were determined from the DNA. The table has about 130,000 clones, about 79% seen once. The V and J genes are TRBV14 and TRBJ1-3; D perhaps matches TRBD1 (5 bases). Sequenced sample: peripheral blood. The source of this sequence is a middle-aged man with active or convalescent COVID-19. In DNA, the CDR3 is TGTGCCAGCAGCCCCGGGACTGCTGGAAACACCATATATTTT. It encodes CASSPGTAGNTIYF.